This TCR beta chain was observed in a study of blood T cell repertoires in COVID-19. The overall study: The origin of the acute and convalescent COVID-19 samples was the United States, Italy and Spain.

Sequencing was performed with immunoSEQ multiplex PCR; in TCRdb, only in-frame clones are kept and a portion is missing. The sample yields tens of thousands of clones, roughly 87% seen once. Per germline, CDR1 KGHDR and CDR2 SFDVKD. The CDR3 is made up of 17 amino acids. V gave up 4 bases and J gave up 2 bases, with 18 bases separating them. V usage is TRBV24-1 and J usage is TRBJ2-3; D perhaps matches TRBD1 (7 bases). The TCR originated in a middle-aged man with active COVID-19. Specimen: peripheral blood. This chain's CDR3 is CATSDPLQGGFTDTQYF. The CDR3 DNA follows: TGTGCCACCAGTGACCCCCTCCAGGGGGGATTCACAGATACGCAGTATTTT.